The entry below gives a single TCR beta chain sequence along with its context. The data stem from a study of identical twins. Via MiXCR, TCRdb re-called the 5' RACE reads, giving one row per CDR3 protein. The profile shows around 490,000 distinct CDR3 sequences, about 13% of them singletons. All donors were healthy Caucasians. V shed 4 bases and J shed 4 bases, with 13 bases lying between them. The length of the CDR3 is 14 residues. The V gene's germline CDR1 is SNHLY and CDR2 FYNNEI. This sample also belongs to another study, concerning yellow fever vaccine responses in identical twins.

The sample was CD4+ T cells sorted from blood. This sequence originates from a woman aged 18-35 years in good health. J is TRBJ1-2 and V is TRBV2, with D uncertain. The CDR3 is CASSVTEGTYGYTF. CDR3 DNA: TGTGCCAGCAGTGTTACCGAGGGAACCTATGGCTACACCTTC.